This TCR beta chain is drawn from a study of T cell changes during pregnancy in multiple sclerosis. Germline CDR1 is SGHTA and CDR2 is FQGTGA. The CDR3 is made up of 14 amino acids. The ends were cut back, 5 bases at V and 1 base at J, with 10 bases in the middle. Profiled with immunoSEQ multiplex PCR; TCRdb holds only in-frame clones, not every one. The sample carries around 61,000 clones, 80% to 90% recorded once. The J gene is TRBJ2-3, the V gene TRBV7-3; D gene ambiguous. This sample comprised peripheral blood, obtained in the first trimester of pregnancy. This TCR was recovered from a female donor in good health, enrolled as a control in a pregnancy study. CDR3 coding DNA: TGTGCCAGCAGCCTCTCCTCTGGCACAGATACGCAGTATTTT. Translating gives CASSLSSGTDTQYF.